Below, 9 T cell receptor beta chains from the same sample are listed, as sequenced in a study of cytomegalovirus exposure and HLA in healthy donors. Amplification used 60 Vbeta primers and 13 Jbeta primers. Assay: immunoSEQ multiplex PCR; the TCRdb copy retains only in-frame clones and omits some. The sample table includes around 140,000 clones. Sample: PBMCs. The receptors here all came from a male donor in good health and CMV-seronegative.

The J gene is TRBJ2-7, the V gene TRBV18; D possibly corresponds to TRBD1 (6 bases). This CDR3 is built from 12 residues. Trimming shortened V by 2 bases and J by 5 bases, and 7 bases separated the two germline ends. In germline, CDR1 is KGHSH, CDR2 LQKENI. This chain's CDR3 is CASSPDRNEQYF. The CDR3 coding sequence is TGTGCCAGCTCACCAGACAGGAACGAGCAGTACTTC.

This sequence joins TRBV28 and TRBJ1-5; tentatively, D is TRBD1 (5 bases). V gave up 3 bases and J gave up 0 bases, with 6 bases separating them. The CDR3 extends over 14 amino acids. Germline-derived CDR1 and CDR2 are MDHEN and SYDVKM. The CDR3 coding sequence is TGTGCCAGCAGTTTCAGGGATAGCAATCAGCCCCAGCATTTT. It encodes CASSFRDSNQPQHF.

The CDR3 loop is CAISLGGAGANVLTF. CDR3 DNA sequence: TGTGCCATCAGCCTAGGGGGCGCAGGGGCCAACGTCCTGACTTTC. The chain carries TRBV10-3 and TRBJ2-6; TRBD1 matches at 7 bases. The CDR3 contains 15 residues. V gave up 6 bases and J gave up 4 bases; unmatched junction bases: 6. Germline lookup yields CDR1 ENHRY and CDR2 SYGVKD.

This chain links TRBV5-1 with TRBJ2-7; 9 bases are shared with TRBD2. CDR3 size: 16 residues. V gave up 4 bases and J gave up 0 bases; unmatched junction bases: 8. Germline CDR1 and CDR2: SGHRS and YFSETQ. DNA of the CDR3: TGCGCCAGCAGCCCCGGTGGCGGGGGGGCCTCCTACGAGCAGTACTTC. It specifies CASSPGGGGASYEQYF.

This sequence joins TRBV7-2 and TRBJ2-7; tentative D call: TRBD1 (6 bases). V lost 5 bases and J 0 bases, leaving 8 bases between the germline ends. Germline assignment: CDR1 SGHTA and CDR2 FQGNSA. The CDR3 is made up of 13 amino acids. The CDR3 spells CASSRDTSYEQYF. The DNA of the CDR3 is TGTGCCAGCAGCCGGGACACCTCCTACGAGCAGTACTTC.

This chain joins TRBV18 and TRBJ2-7; no clear D. The V gene lost 6 bases and the J gene lost 0 bases, with 9 bases spanning the gap. The CDR3 has 13 residues. Germline loops: CDR1 KGHSH, CDR2 LQKENI. CDR3: CASSPWSSYEQYF. CDR3 DNA: TGTGCCAGCTCCCCCTGGAGCTCCTACGAGCAGTACTTC.

The CDR3 DNA is TGTGCCAGCACCCTAAGCGGGGGGAGGAAGGACGAGCAGTACTTC. It yields the protein CASTLSGGRKDEQYF. The J gene is TRBJ2-7, the V gene TRBV6-6, with 9 bases matching TRBD2. Trimming at V came to 7 bases and at J to 5 bases, leaving 12 bases not matched to a gene. Germline V gives CDR1 MNHNY, CDR2 SVGAGI (reference sequence). The CDR3 extends over 15 amino acids.

The rearrangement joins TRBV29-1 to TRBJ2-7; D possibly corresponds to TRBD2 (5 bases). Germline V CDR1 and CDR2: SQVTM, ANQGSEA. V lost 1 base, J lost 0 bases, and 13 bases lay in between. This CDR3 has 15 residues. The CDR3: CSVEAPGDYSYEQYF. In DNA, the CDR3 is TGCAGCGTTGAAGCGCCCGGGGATTACTCCTACGAGCAGTACTTC.

The chain combines TRBV9 with TRBJ2-3; TRBD1 matches 11 bases. The CDR3 totals 16 residues. CDR1 is SGDLS, CDR2 YYNGEE, per germline. V was clipped by 4 bases and J by 2 bases; unmatched bases: 6. CDR3 sequence: CASSRTGGTTTDTQYF. The CDR3 coding sequence is TGTGCCAGCAGCCGGACAGGGGGCACTACCACAGATACGCAGTATTTT.